The clone carrying this T cell receptor (beta chain) showed up just a few times. The antigen is not known. The study ran its PCR with 60 Vbeta and 13 Jbeta primers. The data were produced by immunoSEQ multiplex PCR, yet TCRdb's version contains in-frame clones alone and is incomplete. Of 150,000 to 200,000 clones in the sample, 75% were seen once. The sample originates from a study of cytomegalovirus exposure and HLA in healthy donors. Findings and caveats of the study: Cytomegalovirus status was reportedly diagnosed by the classifier with high sensitivity and specificity.

Participants comprised healthy donors of bone marrow. The specimen was PBMCs. The TCR was taken from a middle-aged woman in good health and CMV-seropositive.

DNA for the CDR3: TGTGCCAGCGGCGGCTTTTTACTCACAGATACGCAGTATTTT. Translation gives CASGGFLLTDTQYF. The chain joins TRBV2 to TRBJ2-3; D gene ambiguous. This CDR3 comprises 14 residues. The V end lost 8 bases, the J end lost 2 bases, and 14 bases lay between the germline ends. Germline V lookup: CDR1 SNHLY, CDR2 FYNNEI.